The rows below give T cell receptor beta chains drawn from one sample of a study of beta chain features in type 1 diabetes. Assay: immunoSEQ multiplex PCR; the TCRdb copy retains only in-frame clones and omits some. Of about 360,000 clones listed, 10% to 15% were seen once; the top ten hold 0.017%. The sample comprised naive CD4+ T cells from blood. The receptors come from a man younger than 35 in good health. The CDR3 runs from the conserved cysteine through the conserved F or W. A D gene is named only where the DNA matches it firmly. For some rows the clone size is stated as once, few or many, or as a class when expanded; others skip it.

abundance | j_gene | v_gene | d_gene | CDR3nt | CDR3aa
NA | TRBJ2-5 | TRBV4-1 | TRBD2 | TGCGCCAGCAGCCCATACGGCCGGGGACTAACCCCGTACTTC | CASSPYGRGLTPYF
few | TRBJ2-7 | TRBV6-9 | TRBD1 | TGTGCCAGCAGTTATCCCGACAGGGGGAAGTACGAGCAGTACTTC | CASSYPDRGKYEQYF
NA | TRBJ1-2 | TRBV7-2 | NA | TGTGCCAGCAGCCCGCAGGGCAATGGTGGCTACACCTTC | CASSPQGNGGYTF
few | TRBJ2-7 | TRBV9 | NA | TGTGCCAGCAGCACCGACCCAGGGCGAAGCGAGCAGTACTTC | CASSTDPGRSEQYF
NA | TRBJ1-1 | TRBV29-1 | TRBD1 | TGCAGCGGCTGGGACAGGGGGCTCATCACTGAAGCTTTCTTT | CSGWDRGLITEAFF
few | TRBJ1-5 | TRBV28 | TRBD1 | TGTGCCAGCAGTTCGACAGGGAATCAGCCCCAGCATTTT | CASSSTGNQPQHF
NA | TRBJ2-3 | TRBV4-3 | TRBD2 | TGCGCCAGCAGCCCAGCGGGGGGGGGAGATACGCAGTATTTT | CASSPAGGGDTQYF
few | TRBJ2-1 | TRBV6-5 | NA | TGTGCCACCGCCGTGGCGGGGTGGTACAATGAGCAGTTCTTC | CATAVAGWYNEQFF
few | TRBJ2-7 | TRBV7-2 | TRBD2 | TGTGCCAGCAGCCCCGTGCTAGCGGGAGTATACGAGCAGTACTTC | CASSPVLAGVYEQYF
NA | TRBJ1-4 | TRBV18 | NA | TGTGCCAGCTCACCGACTGGGACAAATGAAAAACTGTTTTTT | CASSPTGTNEKLFF
few | TRBJ1-1 | TRBV7-2 | NA | TGTGCCAGCAGCACCTACGCGACAGACCACACTGAAGCTTTCTTT | CASSTYATDHTEAFF
NA | TRBJ1-2 | TRBV4-2 | NA | TGTGCCAGCAGCCAAGAGTCAGACTATGGCTACACCTTC | CASSQESDYGYTF
NA | TRBJ1-3 | TRBV6-5 | TRBD1 | TGTGCCAGCAGTTACTCTGGGACAGACTCTGGAAACACCATATATTTT | CASSYSGTDSGNTIYF
few | TRBJ2-1 | TRBV10-3 | NA | TGTGCCATCAGTGAGTCGAGCGGACTGTACAATGAGCAGTTCTTC | CAISESSGLYNEQFF
few | TRBJ1-5 | TRBV5-6 | NA | TGTGCCAGCAGCTTCGCCCCCCTAGGCAATCAGCCCCAGCATTTT | CASSFAPLGNQPQHF
NA | TRBJ2-1 | TRBV19 | TRBD2 | TGTGCCAGTAGGGGACTAGCGGGAGGGCCAGAGGGAATTAATGAGCAGTTCTTC | CASRGLAGGPEGINEQFF
NA | TRBJ2-6 | TRBV7-9 | NA | TGTGCCAGCAGTTATACAGGGTCTGGGGCCAACGTCCTGACTTTC | CASSYTGSGANVLTF
NA | TRBJ2-7 | TRBV5-1 | NA | TGCGCCAGCAGCCCCCAGGACTCGAGATACGAGCAGTACTTC | CASSPQDSRYEQYF
NA | TRBJ2-7 | TRBV30 | NA | TGTGCCTGGAGCGCAGATGTTCAGCAGTACTTC | CAWSADVQQYF
few | TRBJ2-3 | TRBV30 | TRBD1 | TGTGCCTGGAGGTTCGGACAGGGAGCAGATACGCAGTATTTT | CAWRFGQGADTQYF
NA | TRBJ1-2 | TRBV23-1 | NA | TGCGCCAGCAGTCGGGGGGGGCAGAGCTATGGCTACACCTTC | CASSRGGQSYGYTF
many | TRBJ2-2 | TRBV4-3 | TRBD1 | TGCGCCAGCAGCCGAACAGGGGGGAACACCGGGGAGCTGTTTTTT | CASSRTGGNTGELFF
NA | TRBJ2-7 | TRBV28 | TRBD1 | TGTGCCAGCAGTCCCGGCACAGGGGGCAGGGTCTACGAGCAGTACTTC | CASSPGTGGRVYEQYF
once | TRBJ2-1 | TRBV25-1 | TRBD2 | TGTGCCAGCAGTGAATCGGGACTAGCGGGAGTAAATGAGCAGTTCTTC | CASSESGLAGVNEQFF
few | TRBJ2-2 | TRBV5-1 | NA | TGCGCCAGCAGCTTGGGGCCCACCGGGGAGCTGTTTTTT | CASSLGPTGELFF
NA | TRBJ1-6 | TRBV29-1 | TRBD1 | TGCAGCGTTCGCCAGGGGGCGGTGAATTCACCCCTCCACTTT | CSVRQGAVNSPLHF
few | TRBJ2-5 | TRBV28 | TRBD1 | TGTGCCAGCAGACCAGACAGGGGACAAGAGACCCAGTACTTC | CASRPDRGQETQYF
NA | TRBJ2-1 | TRBV11-2 | TRBD2 | TGTGCCAGCAGCTTAGCGTCTAGCGGGAGTATCAATGAGCAGTTCTTC | CASSLASSGSINEQFF
NA | TRBJ2-1 | TRBV7-9 | NA | TGTGCCAGCAGTTTGGCCAGAATCTCCACAAATTACAATGAGCAGTTCTTC | CASSLARISTNYNEQFF
NA | TRBJ2-1 | TRBV7-3 | TRBD1 | TGTGCCAGCAGCTCGACAGGGTATGAGCAGTTCTTC | CASSSTGYEQFF
few | TRBJ2-3 | TRBV7-3 | TRBD1 | TGTGCCAGCAGCCGACAGGGAACAGATACGCAGTATTTT | CASSRQGTDTQYF
NA | TRBJ1-2 | TRBV4-3 | NA | TGCGCCAGCAGCCAAGATCAACAATCTGGCTACACCTTC | CASSQDQQSGYTF
few | TRBJ1-2 | TRBV28 | NA | TGTGCCAGCAGTGCCCCACCCTCAGGGAACTATGGCTACACCTTC | CASSAPPSGNYGYTF
few | TRBJ2-2 | TRBV5-4 | NA | TGTGCCAGCAGCTTGGTGAACTTAGCCGGGGAGCTGTTTTTT | CASSLVNLAGELFF
NA | TRBJ1-1 | TRBV19 | NA | TGTGCCAGTAGTAGGGCCTTTACCACTGAAGCTTTCTTT | CASSRAFTTEAFF
few | TRBJ2-7 | TRBV28 | TRBD2 | TGTGCCAGCAGTTACTACGGGACTAGCAAGAACGAGCAGTACTTC | CASSYYGTSKNEQYF
NA | TRBJ2-4 | TRBV7-9 | TRBD2 | TGTGCCAGCAGCGGTAGCGGGACTGCGACTAGCTACATTCAGTACTTC | CASSGSGTATSYIQYF
few | TRBJ2-1 | TRBV18 | NA | TGTGCCAGCTCATCCGAGACCCTTTCGGGCAATGAGCAGTTCTTC | CASSSETLSGNEQFF
few | TRBJ2-7 | TRBV6-6 | NA | TGTGCCAGCAGCAGAATCAGGGTGTCGACCTACGAGCAGTACTTC | CASSRIRVSTYEQYF